This T cell receptor (beta chain) stems from a study of response to subunit inactivated influenza vaccine. General study results and limits: The study's authors posited that every seasonal influenza vaccination enlists few new T cells.

This clonotype was counted ten times or more. Its cognate antigen is unknown. Via MiXCR, TCRdb re-called the RT-PCR reads, giving one row per CDR3 protein. The sample lists a few hundred thousand distinct CDR3 sequences, less than 7.5% occurring once. Germline V gene lookup returns CDR1 MGHRA and CDR2 YSYEKL. The CDR3 contains 15 residues. Trimming took off 0 bases at V and 0 bases at J, with 6 bases between the two ends. This receptor was obtained from a man aged 50 to 69 who received an inactivated influenza vaccine. V usage is TRBV4-1 and J usage is TRBJ1-3; D unresolved. The source was PBMCs from blood, collected around 2 years after vaccination. CDR3 DNA: TGCGCCAGCAGCCAAGACGGTAACTCTGGAAACACCATATATTTT. This sequence encodes CASSQDGNSGNTIYF.